The 26 T cell receptor beta chains reported below all come from one sample, sequenced in a study of T cell responses to AZD1222 COVID-19 vaccine. Repertoires were generated with immunoSEQ multiplex PCR, while TCRdb's copy carries only in-frame clones and drops some. The sample gives 95,000 to 150,000 clones, around 86% of which show up once; roughly 1.2% is in the top ten. Specimen: peripheral blood, collected on day 0 of AZD1222 vaccination. Source of these receptors: an adult in good health.

The gene calls are TRBV18 and TRBJ1-3; D might be TRBD1 (6 bases). V was shortened by 2 bases and J by 3 bases, with 11 bases between the two germline ends. CDR1 KGHSH and CDR2 LQKENI come from the germline V gene. The CDR3 covers 15 residues. CDR3 nucleotide sequence: TGTGCCAGCTCACCATTTGGGGGGCTTGGAAACACCATATATTTT. Protein: CASSPFGGLGNTIYF.

The rearrangement uses TRBV5-1 and TRBJ1-2; perhaps TRBD1 as D (6 bases). The CDR3 runs to 15 residues. Between the trimmed V and J ends, which lost 2 bases and 2 bases, there was a span of 13 bases. Germline assignment: CDR1 SGHRS and CDR2 YFSETQ. CDR3 protein: CASSFDRLYNYGYTF. The CDR3 DNA is TGCGCCAGCAGCTTTGACAGGCTTTACAACTATGGCTACACCTTC. Together with reference TRBV5-1 and TRBJ1-2, the CDR3 gives the full variable domain: KAGVTQTPRYLIKTRGQQVTLSCSPISGHRSVSWYQQTPGQGLQFLFEYFSETQRNKGNFPGRFSGRQFSNSRSEMNVSTLELGDSALYLCASSFDRLYNYGYTFGSGTRLTVV.

The chain carries TRBV6-5 and TRBJ2-1; maybe TRBD1 (5 bases). Germline CDR1 MNHEY, CDR2 SVGAGI. This CDR3 has 16 residues. Trimming shortened V by 6 bases and J by 1 base, and 16 bases separated the two germline ends. The CDR3 DNA sequence: TGTGCCAGCAGCTACCTACAGGTCGTTTCCTACAATGAGCAGTTCTTC. It yields the protein CASSYLQVVSYNEQFF.

This rearrangement joins TRBV4-3 to TRBJ1-1, with D uncertain. The CDR3 runs to 15 residues. The V and J ends lost 1 base and 3 bases respectively, with 12 bases between them. Germline CDR1 LGHNA, CDR2 YSLEER. The CDR3 nucleotides read TGCGCCAGCAGCCAAGCTAGCGGCAGATACACTGAAGCTTTCTTT. It is translated as CASSQASGRYTEAFF.

V gene TRBV6-4 combines with J gene TRBJ2-1; TRBD1 matches 8 bases. Germline values: CDR1 MRHNA, CDR2 SNTAGT. The J segment lost 8 bases and the V segment lost 0 bases, leaving 3 bases of the junction unmatched. The CDR3 length is 14 residues. The CDR3 sequence is CASSDSGTGHEQFF. The CDR3 DNA reads TGTGCCAGCAGTGACTCCGGGACAGGTCATGAGCAGTTCTTC.

V gene TRBV4-3 combines with J gene TRBJ1-2; TRBD1 matches 7 bases. From germline, CDR1 is LGHNA and CDR2 YSLEER. J gave up 4 bases and V 1 base, and 9 bases lay outside the gene matches. The CDR3 has 16 amino acids. Here the CDR3 DNA reads TGCGCCAGCAGCCAAGCAAACAGGGGTGCTCTCTATGGCTACACCTTC. This gives the protein CASSQANRGALYGYTF.

The CDR3: CASSDLWGGTDTQYF. As DNA, the CDR3 is TGTGCCAGCAGTGACTTGTGGGGGGGCACAGATACGCAGTATTTT. This chain links TRBV6-4 with TRBJ2-3, with D possibly being TRBD2 (6 bases). The CDR3 has 15 residues. CDR1 and CDR2 (germline): MRHNA, SNTAGT. Trimming cost V 1 base and J 1 base, with 9 bases left between them.

CDR3 nucleotides: TGTGCCAGCAGCTTGCGGGGTGTGAACACTGAAGCTTTCTTT. This gives the protein CASSLRGVNTEAFF. This chain connects TRBV5-4 to TRBJ1-1; D not resolved. The V end was cut by 1 base, the J end by 0 bases, with 7 bases between. CDR3 length: 14 residues. In germline, CDR1 is SGHNT, CDR2 YYREEE (reference sequence).

The V and J genes are TRBV5-1 and TRBJ2-1, with 13 nucleotides matching TRBD2. The CDR3 has 16 amino acids. V lost 4 bases to trimming and J lost 5 bases; unmatched junction nucleotides: 6. Germline CDR1 and CDR2: SGHRS and YFSETQ. CDR3 region: CASSPRTSGGHNEQFF. CDR3 DNA sequence: TGCGCCAGCAGCCCGCGGACTAGCGGGGGTCACAATGAGCAGTTCTTC.

The chain recombines TRBV27 with TRBJ1-6; TRBD1 agrees at 9 bases. The CDR3 is made up of 16 amino acids. CDR1 is MNHEY, CDR2 SMNVEV, per germline (reference sequence). V lost 5 bases, J lost 8 bases, and 10 bases stayed unmatched. This CDR3 is CASSPQVGQGYSPLHF. Written as DNA, the CDR3 is TGTGCCAGCAGTCCTCAGGTGGGACAGGGCTATTCACCCCTCCACTTT.

The gene calls are TRBV5-1 and TRBJ2-1; weak D call: TRBD1 (6 bases). Germline CDR1 SGHRS, CDR2 YFSETQ. CDR3 length: 16 residues. Trimming cost V 6 bases and J 1 base, with 17 bases left between them. CDR3 nucleotides: TGCGCCAGCAAAACGGAACAGGGAAAATCCTACAATGAGCAGTTCTTC. This encodes CASKTEQGKSYNEQFF.

The chain couples TRBV11-3 to TRBJ2-7; D is possibly TRBD2 (5 bases). Trimming cost V 1 base and J 4 bases, with 11 bases left between them. CDR1 and CDR2 (germline): SGHNT, YENEEA. The CDR3 is made up of 14 amino acids. The CDR3 is CASSLGARGYEQYF. The CDR3 DNA is TGTGCCAGCAGCTTAGGGGCCCGGGGATACGAGCAGTACTTC.

The chain couples TRBV5-6 to TRBJ2-5; maybe TRBD2 (6 bases). Trimming took 5 bases from V and 3 from J, leaving 14 bases between them. The length of the CDR3 is 14 residues. Germline V gene sequence: CDR1 SGHDT, CDR2 YYEEEE. CDR3 residues: CASRFIGEEETQYF. Here the CDR3 DNA reads TGTGCCAGCAGGTTCATCGGGGAGGAAGAGACCCAGTACTTC.

V usage is TRBV9 and J usage is TRBJ1-6, with TRBD1 identical over 7 bases. Germline V gene data show CDR1 as SGDLS and CDR2 as YYNGEE. V was pared by 10 bases and J by 9 bases, with 7 bases of the junction left unmatched. This CDR3 contains 12 residues. The CDR3 loop reads CAQGGPGSPLHF. In DNA form, the CDR3 reads TGTGCCCAGGGGGGGCCGGGTTCACCCCTCCACTTT.

The chain joins TRBV2 to TRBJ1-1; 8 nucleotides agree with TRBD1. The germline gives CDR1 SNHLY, CDR2 FYNNEI. Trimming at V came to 6 bases and at J to 1 base, leaving 1 base not matched to a gene. The CDR3 is 13 residues long. The CDR3 bases are TGTGCCAGCAGGACAGGGGCGAACACTGAAGCTTTCTTT. Translating it yields CASRTGANTEAFF.

CDR3 bases: TGTGCCAGCAGTTACAGGGGGCGAAGAGAAAAACTGTTTTTT. It translates to CASSYRGRREKLFF. The chain carries TRBV27 and TRBJ1-4; 9 bases are shared with TRBD1. This CDR3 comprises 14 residues. The V segment lost 4 bases and the J segment 8 bases; nucleotides outside the gene matches: 5. Germline values: CDR1 MNHEY, CDR2 SMNVEV (reference sequence).

The rearrangement uses TRBV2 and TRBJ2-1, with D tentatively TRBD2 (5 bases). The CDR3 has 15 residues. Germline lookup yields CDR1 SNHLY and CDR2 FYNNEI. Between the trimmed V and J ends, which lost 6 bases and 2 bases, there was a span of 14 bases. The CDR3 spells CASRAPGGPYNEQFF. The DNA for the CDR3 is TGTGCCAGCAGGGCGCCAGGAGGTCCCTACAATGAGCAGTTCTTC.

This sequence joins TRBV11-2 and TRBJ2-1, with 11 nucleotides matching TRBD2. With 4 bases clipped from V and 4 bases from J, the junction kept 6 bases outside the gene matches. Germline CDR1 reads SGHAT; CDR2 reads FQNNGV. CDR3 length equals 16 residues. The CDR3 is CASSYQLAGVYNEQFF. CDR3 nucleotides: TGTGCCAGCAGCTACCAACTAGCGGGGGTATACAATGAGCAGTTCTTC.

This chain joins TRBV10-1 and TRBJ2-3; D not certain. The CDR3 is 13 residues long. Trimming cost V 0 bases and J 11 bases, with 12 bases left between them. CDR1 is WNHNN, CDR2 SYGVQD, per germline (reference sequence). The CDR3 spells CASSESRIAEQYF. For the CDR3, the DNA is TGCGCCAGCAGTGAGTCTCGTATAGCAGAGCAGTATTTT.

The rearrangement joins TRBV6-2 or TRBV6-3 to TRBJ1-1; 7 nucleotides align to TRBD1. Trimming took 5 bases from V and 7 from J; bases not matched to a gene: 7. Per the germline V gene, CDR1 is MNHEY and CDR2 is SVGEGT. There are 13 residues in the CDR3. CDR3 sequence reads: CASSDTGVGEAFF. The CDR3 region has the DNA TGTGCCAGCAGTGACACAGGGGTCGGTGAAGCTTTCTTT.

This chain uses TRBV12-3 or TRBV12-4 with TRBJ2-3; unclear D gene. The V end was cut by 6 bases, the J end by 4 bases, with 5 bases between. This CDR3 comprises 11 residues. As DNA, the CDR3 is TGTGCCAGCAGCACAGCAGATACGCAGTATTTT. It specifies CASSTADTQYF.

This chain uses TRBV25-1 with TRBJ2-5, with a possible D match to TRBD1 (8 bases). This CDR3 has 14 residues. V was pared by 6 bases and J by 0 bases, with 11 bases between. Germline lookup yields CDR1 MGHDK and CDR2 SYGVNS. The CDR3 is CASRQGGDQETQYF. The CDR3 bases are TGTGCCAGCAGACAGGGGGGGGACCAAGAGACCCAGTACTTC.

The chain is built from TRBV30 and TRBJ1-1; weak D call: TRBD1 (5 bases). This CDR3 is built from 11 residues. Germline V gives CDR1 GTSNPN, CDR2 SVGIG (reference sequence). V was clipped by 4 bases and J by 5 bases, with 8 bases between them. The CDR3 nucleotides read TGTGCCTGGATGGCAGGGACTGAAGCTTTCTTT. It encodes CAWMAGTEAFF.

V is TRBV5-1 and J is TRBJ2-5; 7 nucleotides align to TRBD1. V trimming: 3 bases; J trimming: 6 bases; junction bases outside the gene matches: 2. Per germline, CDR1 SGHRS and CDR2 YFSETQ. This CDR3 has 12 residues. The CDR3 region is CASSSGGQTQYF. For the CDR3, the DNA is TGCGCCAGCAGCTCAGGGGGACAGACCCAGTACTTC.

J is TRBJ1-2 and V is TRBV2, with D unresolved. The CDR3 has 14 amino acids. Trimming stripped 1 base from V and 4 bases from J, with 10 bases between. Germline V gives CDR1 SNHLY, CDR2 FYNNEI. The CDR3 DNA follows: TGTGCCAGCAGTGAAGGTGGCAGTAGCTATGGCTACACCTTC. Protein sequence: CASSEGGSSYGYTF.

The chain uses TRBV7-9 and TRBJ1-6; a possible D gene is TRBD1 (6 bases). The CDR3 contains 18 residues. The ends were cut back, 4 bases at V and 4 bases at J, with 20 bases in the middle. Germline CDR1 SEHNR, CDR2 FQNEAQ (reference sequence). CDR3 in DNA: TGTGCCAGCAGCTCCCAGGCCCGGGGAAGGGGGTATAATTCACCCCTCCACTTT. This gives the protein CASSSQARGRGYNSPLHF.